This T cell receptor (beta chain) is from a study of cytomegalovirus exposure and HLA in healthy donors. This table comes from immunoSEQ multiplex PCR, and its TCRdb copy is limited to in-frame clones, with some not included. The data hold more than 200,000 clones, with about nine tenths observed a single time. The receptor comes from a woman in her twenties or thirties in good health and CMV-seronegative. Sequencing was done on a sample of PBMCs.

The CDR3 region is CASSQDLGGLNTEAFF. CDR3 coding DNA: TGCGCCAGCAGCCAAGATCTCGGCGGATTGAACACTGAAGCTTTCTTT. The V and J genes are TRBV4-3 and TRBJ1-1; D not certain. V was clipped by 0 bases and J by 0 bases, with 11 bases between them. The CDR3 extends over 16 amino acids. The germline V gene has CDR1 LGHNA and CDR2 YSLEER.